The clone carrying this TCR beta chain showed up just a few times. This record belongs to a study of cytomegalovirus exposure and HLA in healthy donors. V was clipped by 4 bases and J by 6 bases, with 9 bases between them. The CDR3 is made up of 12 amino acids. CDR1 and CDR2 (germline): LNHDA, SQIVND (reference sequence). PCR used 60 Vbeta primers and 13 Jbeta primers. Generated by immunoSEQ multiplex PCR, the TCRdb table keeps only in-frame clones and is missing some. Of roughly 68,000 clones in the sample, 65% to 70% were seen once. Sequenced sample: PBMCs. The rearrangement uses TRBV19 and TRBJ1-2; tentatively, D is TRBD1 (6 bases). This clonotype was obtained from a man aged 40-49 years in good health and CMV-seropositive. CDR3 sequence reads: CASSRTADGYTF. As DNA, the CDR3 is TGTGCCAGTAGTAGGACAGCTGATGGCTACACCTTC.